This TCR beta chain was identified in a study of immune characteristics of hereditary and idiopathic chronic pancreatitis. Study-level background: Local immune cells and TCRbeta repertoires in the pancreas were profiled in this study for hereditary and idiopathic chronic pancreatitis, with control organ donor pancreases used for comparison. TCRbeta sequencing included 5 control pancreases, 7 or 8 pancreases with hereditary chronic pancreatitis and about 6 pancreases with idiopathic chronic pancreatitis. Minimal in vitro experimental manipulation of pancreas-infiltrating T cells was the reason the gDNA-based approach was selected. Overall study results and their limits: Among fewer than 15 chronic pancreatitis patients, a positive correlation was found between numbers of productive TCR rearrangements and disease severity scores. Hereditary and idiopathic chronic pancreatitis differed in Vbeta-Jbeta gene family usage, including TRBV10, TRBV19, TRBV23 and TRBV5. Because patient tissue could only be obtained at the time of TPIAT, differences in disease duration may have influenced the immune findings. Chronic pancreatitis caused by alcohol use was excluded from the study. Compared with controls, TCRbeta repertoire diversity was significantly higher and clonality was lower in both chronic pancreatitis groups.

Comment on this clone: The target of this receptor is not known. Base quality data are lacking; no much larger clone is found one base away.

The germline V gene encodes CDR1 SEHNR and CDR2 FQNEAQ (reference sequence). From the cysteine through the phenylalanine, the CDR3 covers 15 amino acids. CDR3 DNA only is kept here, 45 bases in frame from base 1. V is cut by 3 bases and J by 6 bases, and the space between the germline ends is 17 bases. Pancreas tissue with chronic pancreatitis was obtained from patients having total pancreatectomy with islet autotransplantation (TPIAT). Included chronic pancreatitis patients had no known history of diabetes. Genomic DNA was extracted directly from bulk pancreas tissue, without T cell sorting, for TCRbeta sequencing. At two US centers, pancreas tissues from patients and organ donors were collected on a consecutive basis. Library preparation was by the immunoSEQ multiplex PCR assay. From pancreatic genomic DNA, the TCRbeta CDR3 region along with adjacent sequences was amplified and then sequenced. As for the original processing: Repertoire diversity was assessed as a mean normalized Shannon-Wiener index, and productive clonality and productive rearrangement counts were also measured. Control and chronic pancreatitis repertoire metrics were compared with the nonparametric Mann-Whitney U test. CDR3beta sequences with identical amino acid composition and length across subjects were defined as shared clonotypes. The source is immuneACCESS, and TCRdb retained only in-frame sequences with V and J called. Part of the clones is not carried over; for the studies checked, unresolved V genes explain less than half of this, and the remainder is unexplained. Clone size and V and J calls were adopted from that table, with D and trimming inferred from the DNA. This sample holds about 6,000 clones; roughly 70% were observed only once. Around 7.5% of the sample is taken by the ten largest.

The receptor was derived from a human donor with chronic pancreatitis. The chain couples TRBV7-9 to TRBJ1-1; the D gene is perhaps TRBD1, on 6 matching bases. Sample: pancreas tissue with hereditary chronic pancreatitis. The bases are TGTGCCAGCAGCTTCAACAGGGCGTCGAGAGCTGAAGCTTTCTTT. Its protein product is CASSFNRASRAEAFF.